The 20 T cell receptor beta chains in this list originate from one sample, sequenced in a study of blood T cell repertoires in COVID-19 (dated by TCRdb to 2018 to 2021). The library was produced with the immunoSEQ multiplex PCR assay. This is the immuneACCESS table as TCRdb keeps it, with only in-frame sequences that have V and J called. A part of the clones is gone; compared with another copy, unresolved V genes explain less than half, and the rest is unexplained. The sample records approximately 190,000 clones, around 89% of which are singletons. 5.5% to 7% of the sample is taken by the ten largest. Sequenced input: peripheral blood. These receptors were taken from a man aged 40-49 years with active or convalescent COVID-19.

The rearrangement uses TRBV6-6 and TRBJ1-1; D not certain. In germline, CDR1 is MNHNY, CDR2 SVGAGI (reference sequence). Trimming left V 6 bases short and J 8 bases short, with 16 bases between. This CDR3 comprises 13 residues. The CDR3 region has the DNA TGTGCCAGCAGCACTATAAATGACCGGGAAGCTTTCTTT. The encoded protein is CASSTINDREAFF.

This rearrangement joins TRBV19 to TRBJ1-1, with D tentatively TRBD1 (6 bases). Germline CDR1 LNHDA, CDR2 SQIVND (reference sequence). The CDR3 loop spans 14 amino acids. V shed 6 bases and J shed 4 bases, with 15 bases lying between them. DNA for the CDR3: TGTGCCAGTAGCGGACAGAAGGGACCCACTGAAGCTTTCTTT. Translating it yields CASSGQKGPTEAFF.

The rearrangement uses TRBV14 and TRBJ1-1; D not certain. V dropped 2 bases and J dropped 1 base, with 11 bases sitting between them. The CDR3 spans 15 residues. The germline V gene encodes CDR1 SGHDN and CDR2 FVKESK. CDR3 amino acids: CASSQKHTRNTEAFF. Written as DNA, the CDR3 is TGTGCCAGCAGCCAAAAACACACTAGGAACACTGAAGCTTTCTTT. Supplemented by reference TRBV14 and TRBJ1-1, the full variable domain reads EAGVTQFPSHSVIEKGQTVTLRCDPISGHDNLYWYRRVMGKEIKFLLHFVKESKQDESGMPNNRFLAERTGGTYSTLKVQPAELEDSGVYFCASSQKHTRNTEAFFGQGTRLTVV.

CDR3 residues: CASSTAIRDSPLHF. DNA for the CDR3: TGTGCCAGTAGTACAGCAATTCGGGATTCACCCCTCCACTTT. The chain joins TRBV19 to TRBJ1-6; no clear D. With 4 bases removed from V and 8 bases from J, the gap between germline ends came to 12 bases. CDR1 LNHDA and CDR2 SQIVND come from the germline V gene (reference sequence). The CDR3 is made up of 14 amino acids.

This chain connects TRBV7-2 to TRBJ1-1, with D unresolved. CDR1 SGHTA and CDR2 FQGNSA come from the germline V gene. CDR3 size: 13 residues. Trimming cost V 3 bases and J 1 base, with 6 bases left between them. The CDR3 coding sequence is TGTGCCAGCAGCTTTCGGGAGAACACTGAAGCTTTCTTT. Its protein product is CASSFRENTEAFF.

This clone was detected a few times. The J gene is TRBJ2-1, the V gene TRBV2; D is possibly TRBD2 (6 bases). CDR1 is SNHLY, CDR2 FYNNEI, per germline. The CDR3 has 14 residues. Trimming pared 6 bases from V and 10 bases from J, leaving 19 bases between. This chain's CDR3 is CASRTGLSGSEQFF. The CDR3 DNA is TGTGCCAGCAGGACGGGACTTAGCGGATCGGAGCAGTTCTTC.

V gene TRBV9 combines with J gene TRBJ2-5, with D maybe TRBD2 (6 bases). Deletions cut 3 bases from V and 5 bases from J, with 14 bases between. The CDR3 is made up of 14 amino acids. From germline, CDR1 is SGDLS and CDR2 YYNGEE. CDR3 sequence reads: CASSATGRKETQYF. The DNA for the CDR3 is TGTGCCAGCAGCGCTACGGGGAGGAAGGAGACCCAGTACTTC.

CDR3 region: CASSSKPDRSNQPQHF. DNA for the CDR3: TGTGCCAGCAGCTCTAAACCCGACAGGAGCAATCAGCCCCAGCATTTT. The chain recombines TRBV6-4 with TRBJ1-5, with D tentatively TRBD1 (6 bases). V was shortened by 6 bases and J by 1 base, with 16 bases between the two germline ends. This CDR3 has 16 residues. Germline loops: CDR1 MRHNA, CDR2 SNTAGT.

The CDR3 DNA reads TGTGCCAGCAGCTTAGAATGGGGGGGTACTGAAGCTTTCTTT. Its protein is CASSLEWGGTEAFF. The rearrangement joins TRBV7-2 to TRBJ1-1; tentative D call: TRBD1 (5 bases). V lost 1 base, J lost 5 bases, and 11 bases lay in between. Germline V lookup: CDR1 SGHTA, CDR2 FQGNSA. The CDR3 extends over 14 amino acids.

The chain joins TRBV7-9 to TRBJ2-7; D might be TRBD1 (7 bases). This CDR3 contains 16 residues. The germline V and J ends were trimmed by 0 bases and 2 bases, with 14 bases remaining between them. CDR1 and CDR2 from the germline V gene are SEHNR and FQNEAQ (reference sequence). CDR3 loop: CASSLALGQRAYEQYF. The CDR3 DNA reads TGTGCCAGCAGCTTAGCCCTGGGACAGCGGGCCTACGAGCAGTACTTC.

The CDR3 spells CASSPGGSGADTQYF. CDR3 DNA sequence: TGTGCCAGCAGTCCCGGGGGTAGCGGTGCAGATACGCAGTATTTT. This chain links TRBV4-2 with TRBJ2-3, with TRBD2 as a possible D gene (6 bases). CDR3 length equals 15 residues. Germline CDR1 reads LGHNA; CDR2 reads YNFKEQ. Trimming stripped 6 bases from V and 4 bases from J, with 17 bases between.

This chain joins TRBV27 and TRBJ1-2, with 7 bases identical to TRBD1. V lost 8 bases, J lost 4 bases, and 10 bases stayed unmatched. The germline V gene has CDR1 MNHEY and CDR2 SMNVEV (reference sequence). The CDR3 spans 14 residues. This chain's CDR3 is CASSGTAIPYGYTF. The CDR3 DNA reads as TGTGCCAGCTCCGGGACAGCTATACCCTATGGCTACACCTTC.

The chain couples TRBV9 to TRBJ2-1, with TRBD2 identical over 11 bases. Germline CDR1 reads SGDLS; CDR2 reads YYNGEE. V lost 2 bases to trimming and J lost 0 bases; unmatched junction nucleotides: 1. The CDR3 has 16 amino acids. The CDR3 DNA is TGTGCCAGCAGCGTTAGCGGGAGGGCCTCCTACAATGAGCAGTTCTTC. Translation gives CASSVSGRASYNEQFF.

Only one count was recorded for this clone. This chain joins TRBV2 and TRBJ2-7; 7 positions agree with TRBD1. The V segment lost 4 bases and the J segment 7 bases; nucleotides outside the gene matches: 10. From germline, CDR1 is SNHLY and CDR2 FYNNEI. This CDR3 is 14 amino acids long. CDR3: CASSATGNLREQYF. For the CDR3, the DNA is TGTGCCAGCAGTGCGACAGGGAACCTAAGGGAGCAGTACTTC.

J is TRBJ1-6 and V is TRBV5-6, with a weak D call TRBD1 (6 bases). This CDR3 contains 15 residues. Deletions cut 3 bases from V and 10 bases from J, with 17 bases between. Germline values: CDR1 SGHDT, CDR2 YYEEEE. For the CDR3, the DNA is TGTGCCAGCAGCTCCAGTACCAGGGGTAACTCACCCCTCCACTTT. This translates into CASSSSTRGNSPLHF.

The rearrangement links TRBV7-9 to TRBJ2-1; 7 positions match TRBD2. Germline V gene data show CDR1 as SEHNR and CDR2 as FQNEAQ (reference sequence). The CDR3 runs 15 residues. Trimming cost V 1 base and J 8 bases; bases outside gene matches: 8. The CDR3 sequence: CASSLGGGGWDEQFF. CDR3 in DNA: TGTGCCAGCAGCTTAGGGGGCGGGGGTTGGGATGAGCAGTTCTTC.

The rearrangement joins TRBV30 to TRBJ1-3; no reliable D call. Germline V lookup: CDR1 GTSNPN, CDR2 SVGIG (reference sequence). This CDR3 has 15 amino acids. Between the trimmed V and J ends, which lost 5 bases and 0 bases, there was a span of 14 bases. The CDR3 loop reads CAWFRGFSSGNTIYF. The CDR3 DNA reads as TGTGCCTGGTTCAGAGGGTTTAGCTCTGGAAACACCATATATTTT. Full variable domain (remainder filled in from reference TRBV30 and TRBJ1-3): SQTIHQWPATLVQPVGSPLSLECTVEGTSNPNLYWYRQAAGRGLQLLFYSVGIGQISSEVPQNLSASRPQDRQFILSSKKLLLSDSGFYLCAWFRGFSSGNTIYFGEGSWLTVV.

The chain couples TRBV6-1 to TRBJ2-4; 9 nucleotides align to TRBD1. Trimming at V came to 2 bases and at J to 6 bases, leaving 8 bases not matched to a gene. This CDR3 is 16 amino acids long. Germline loops: CDR1 MNHNS, CDR2 SASEGT. The CDR3 loop reads CASSERTGVGGNIQYF. The DNA for the CDR3 is TGTGCCAGCAGTGAACGGACAGGGGTTGGTGGAAACATTCAGTACTTC.

The chain carries TRBV7-9 and TRBJ2-1; 9 nucleotides match TRBD2. Looked up from germline, CDR1 is SEHNR and CDR2 is FQNEAQ (reference sequence). J was trimmed by 4 bases and V by 5 bases; bases with no gene match: 3. The CDR3 sequence is 14 residues long. The CDR3 here is CASSPSGEYNEQFF. The CDR3 DNA follows: TGTGCCAGCAGCCCTAGCGGGGAATACAATGAGCAGTTCTTC.

The chain has TRBV21-1 and TRBJ2-7; the tabulated D call, TRBD2, remains unverified against the DNA. TRBV21-1 is flagged as a pseudogene. There are 19 residues in the CDR3. This CDR3 reads CASSIPPGVVGKFIYEQYF. The CDR3 DNA is TGTGCCAGCAGCATTCCCCCGGGAGTAGTTGGTAAGTTCATCTACGAGCAGTACTTC.